The entry that follows covers one TCR beta chain sequence. This sample is drawn from a study of blood T cell repertoires in COVID-19. Whole-study context: From T cells, B-cell-depleted T cells, or PBMCs came the material, which was cDNA or gDNA.

Authors' methods: Nucleated cell number was recorded as an estimate derived from reference gene primer amplification. TCRdb's copy holds only in-frame clones and misses some; the assay was immunoSEQ multiplex PCR. V and J calls and clone size come straight from that table; D and trimming were deduced from the DNA. The data contain roughly 290,000 clones, approximately 92% of them singletons. Enrolment of Seattle patients took place during active infection, and they were followed longitudinally. The CDR3 loop spans 17 amino acids. Germline CDR1 reads LNHDA; CDR2 reads SQIVND (reference sequence). V was clipped by 2 bases and J by 3 bases; unmatched bases: 9.

The chain links TRBV19 to TRBJ2-3; 9 bases agree with TRBD2. Sequenced: peripheral blood. This clonotype was sampled from a woman in her twenties or thirties with COVID-19, enrolled during active disease. DNA of the CDR3: TGTGCCAGTAGTATATGGTTAGCGGGAGTTGCTACAGATACGCAGTATTTT. Its protein product is CASSIWLAGVATDTQYF.